The clone carrying this T cell receptor beta chain has more than one count but fewer than ten. In the original processing: Estimation of nucleated cell counts was performed using reference gene primer amplification. Assay used: immunoSEQ multiplex PCR; TCRdb lists only in-frame clones, some missing. Clone size and the V and J calls come from that table; the DNA yielded D and trimming. This sample yields 350,000 to 450,000 clones, of which around 84% are seen a single time; roughly 3.9% belongs to the top ten. This entry belongs to a study of blood T cell repertoires in COVID-19. Study-level background: There were acute and convalescent COVID-19 samples, and they came from the United States, Italy and Spain. T cells, B-cell-depleted T cells, or PBMCs supplied cDNA or gDNA.

Trimming removed 0 bases from V and 6 bases from J; junction bases left unmatched: 12. Germline values: CDR1 MGHRA, CDR2 YSYEKL. There are 17 residues in the CDR3. What was sequenced was peripheral blood. The genes are TRBV4-1 and TRBJ1-1; 8 bases are shared with TRBD1. The receptor's source is a woman aged 18-35 years with acute or convalescent COVID-19. CDR3 in amino acids: CASSQEWTGSSGAEAFF. The CDR3 coding sequence is TGCGCCAGCAGCCAAGAATGGACAGGGTCAAGTGGGGCTGAAGCTTTCTTT.